What follows are 7 T cell receptor beta chains derived from one specimen sequenced in a study of T cells in localized non-small cell lung cancer. TCRdb keeps only in-frame clones here, not all; method: immunoSEQ multiplex PCR. Here the sample spans approximately 61,000 clones, 70% to 90% being singletons. The input for sequencing was peripheral blood, taken before any cancer treatment. The receptors originated from a woman aged 35-75 years with stage I lung adenocarcinoma.

V is TRBV15 and J is TRBJ1-5; D not resolved. Trimming stripped 0 bases from V and 6 bases from J, with 15 bases between. Germline CDR1 and CDR2: LNHNV and YYDKDF (reference sequence). This CDR3 has 16 residues. CDR3 bases: TGTGCCACCAGCAGAGAGGCAACGGGGAAAAGTCAGCCCCAGCATTTT. Protein product: CATSREATGKSQPQHF.

The gene calls are TRBV6-1 and TRBJ2-2; 13 nucleotides agree with TRBD2. The CDR3 is 15 residues long. CDR1 is MNHNS and CDR2 is SASEGT in the germline V gene. The V segment lost 7 bases and the J segment 5 bases; nucleotides outside the gene matches: 4. For the CDR3, the DNA is TGTGCCAGCACCGGACTAGCGGGGGATACCGGGGAGCTGTTTTTT. It yields the protein CASTGLAGDTGELFF.

The V call is TRBV30, the J call TRBJ1-4; D gene uncertain. V shed 4 bases and J shed 8 bases, with 14 bases lying between them. This CDR3 region has 13 residues. Looked up from germline, CDR1 is GTSNPN and CDR2 is SVGIG (reference sequence). CDR3 residues: CAWNRERGEKLFF. CDR3 nucleotides: TGTGCCTGGAACCGGGAAAGAGGAGAAAAACTGTTTTTT.

The chain has TRBV27 and TRBJ1-2; tentative D call: TRBD1 (5 bases). CDR1 and CDR2 (germline): MNHEY, SMNVEV (reference sequence). CDR3 length: 13 residues. Trimming removed 8 bases at V and 4 bases at J, with 14 bases between. The chain's CDR3 is CASGTPPAYGYTF. The CDR3 nucleotides are TGTGCCAGCGGGACCCCGCCTGCCTATGGCTACACCTTC.

The chain is built from TRBV9 and TRBJ2-5; 10 bases fit TRBD2. The CDR3 extends over 17 amino acids. After removal of 1 base from V and 5 bases from J, the junction contained 11 bases not matched to a gene. Germline CDR1 SGDLS, CDR2 YYNGEE. CDR3 region: CASSVSAGLARWETQYF. As DNA, the CDR3 is TGTGCCAGCAGCGTATCGGCGGGACTAGCGAGGTGGGAGACCCAGTACTTC.

This clone showed up just once. This chain connects TRBV5-6 to TRBJ1-2, with 7 positions matching TRBD1. The ends lost 1 base at V and 5 bases at J; junction bases unmatched: 5. Germline CDR1 SGHDT, CDR2 YYEEEE. The CDR3 runs to 14 residues. CDR3 residues: CASSLRVQGYGYTF. The CDR3 DNA sequence: TGTGCCAGCAGCTTGCGGGTACAGGGGTATGGCTACACCTTC.

The J gene is TRBJ1-6, the V gene TRBV6-6, with D possibly being TRBD1 (6 bases). Germline CDR1 is MNHNY and CDR2 is SVGAGI (reference sequence). CDR3 size: 15 residues. V lost 6 bases and J 3 bases, leaving 12 bases between the germline ends. CDR3 loop: CASRTDSYYNSPLHF. CDR3 in DNA: TGTGCCAGCAGGACGGACAGCTACTATAATTCACCCCTCCACTTT.